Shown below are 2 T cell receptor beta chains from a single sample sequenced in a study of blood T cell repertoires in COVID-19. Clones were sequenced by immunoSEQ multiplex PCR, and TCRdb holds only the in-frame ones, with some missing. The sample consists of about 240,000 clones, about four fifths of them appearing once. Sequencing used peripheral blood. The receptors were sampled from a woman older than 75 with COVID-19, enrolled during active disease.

CDR3 sequence (DNA): TGTGCCACCTCAAACCACAGGGTCGAACAGCCCCAGCATTTT. It encodes CATSNHRVEQPQHF. V usage is TRBV24-1 and J usage is TRBJ1-5, with D possibly TRBD1 on 6 matching bases. The CDR3 extends over 14 amino acids. V lost 9 bases and J lost 7, with 18 bases in between. CDR1 is KGHDR and CDR2 is SFDVKD in the germline V gene.

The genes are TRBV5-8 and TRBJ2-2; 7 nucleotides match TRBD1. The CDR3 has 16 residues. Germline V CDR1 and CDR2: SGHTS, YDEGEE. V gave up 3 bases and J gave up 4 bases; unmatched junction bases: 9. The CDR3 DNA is TGTGCCAGCAGCTATCTGAGGGGGCGTACCACCGGGGAGCTGTTTTTT. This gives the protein CASSYLRGRTTGELFF.